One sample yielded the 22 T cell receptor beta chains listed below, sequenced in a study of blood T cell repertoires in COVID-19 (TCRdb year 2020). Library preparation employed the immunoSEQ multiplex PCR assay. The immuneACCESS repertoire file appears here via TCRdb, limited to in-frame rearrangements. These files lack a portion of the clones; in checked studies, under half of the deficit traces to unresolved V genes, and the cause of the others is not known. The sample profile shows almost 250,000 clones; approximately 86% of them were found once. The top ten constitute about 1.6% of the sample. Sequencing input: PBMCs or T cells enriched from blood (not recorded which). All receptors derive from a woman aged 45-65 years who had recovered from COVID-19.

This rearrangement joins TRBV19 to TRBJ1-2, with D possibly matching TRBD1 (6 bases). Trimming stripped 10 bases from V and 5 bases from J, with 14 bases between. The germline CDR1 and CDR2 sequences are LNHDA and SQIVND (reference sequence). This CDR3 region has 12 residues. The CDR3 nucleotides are TGTGCCACCGCACAGGGCACTTATGGCTACACCTTC. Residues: CATAQGTYGYTF.

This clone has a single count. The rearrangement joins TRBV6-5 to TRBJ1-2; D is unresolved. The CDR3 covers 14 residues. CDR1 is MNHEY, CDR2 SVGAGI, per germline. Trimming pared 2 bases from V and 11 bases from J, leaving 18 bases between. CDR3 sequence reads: CASSYESGSLQYTF. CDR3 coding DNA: TGTGCCAGCAGTTACGAAAGTGGGTCACTACAATACACCTTC.

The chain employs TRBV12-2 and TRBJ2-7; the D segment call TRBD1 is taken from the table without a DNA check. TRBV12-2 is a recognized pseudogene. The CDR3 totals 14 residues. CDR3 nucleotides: TGTGCAAGTCGACGGATTACAGGACCCTACGAGCAGTACTTC. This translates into CASRRITGPYEQYF.

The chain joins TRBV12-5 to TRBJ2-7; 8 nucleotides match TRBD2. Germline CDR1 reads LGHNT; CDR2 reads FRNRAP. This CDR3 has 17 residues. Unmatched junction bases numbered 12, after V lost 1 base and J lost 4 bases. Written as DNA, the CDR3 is TGTGCTAGTGGTTTGGACCTTAGCGGGATGGGGTGGTACGAGCAGTACTTC. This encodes CASGLDLSGMGWYEQYF.

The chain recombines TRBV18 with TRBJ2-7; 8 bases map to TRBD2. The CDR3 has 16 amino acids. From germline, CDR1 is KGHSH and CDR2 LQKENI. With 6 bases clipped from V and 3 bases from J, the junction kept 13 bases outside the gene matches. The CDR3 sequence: CASSDPGTREFYEQYF. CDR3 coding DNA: TGTGCCAGCTCGGACCCCGGGACTAGGGAGTTCTACGAGCAGTACTTC.

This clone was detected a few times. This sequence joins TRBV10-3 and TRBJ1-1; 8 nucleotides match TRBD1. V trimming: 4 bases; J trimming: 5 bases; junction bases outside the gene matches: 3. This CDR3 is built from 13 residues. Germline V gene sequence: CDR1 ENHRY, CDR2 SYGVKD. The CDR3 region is CAISGGDRTEAFF. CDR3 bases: TGTGCCATCAGTGGGGGGGACAGGACTGAAGCTTTCTTT.

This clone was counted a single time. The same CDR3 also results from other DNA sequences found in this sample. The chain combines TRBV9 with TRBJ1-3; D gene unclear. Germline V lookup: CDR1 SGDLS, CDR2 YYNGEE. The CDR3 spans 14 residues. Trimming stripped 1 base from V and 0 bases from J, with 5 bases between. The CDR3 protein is CASSVRVSGNTIYF. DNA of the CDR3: TGTGCCAGCAGCGTACGGGTCTCTGGAAACACCATATATTTT.

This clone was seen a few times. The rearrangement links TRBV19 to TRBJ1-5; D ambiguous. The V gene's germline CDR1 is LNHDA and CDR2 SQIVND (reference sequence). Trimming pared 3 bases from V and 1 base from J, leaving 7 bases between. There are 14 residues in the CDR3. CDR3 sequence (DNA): TGTGCCAGTAGTATTAATAAAAGCAATCAGCCCCAGCATTTT. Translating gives CASSINKSNQPQHF.

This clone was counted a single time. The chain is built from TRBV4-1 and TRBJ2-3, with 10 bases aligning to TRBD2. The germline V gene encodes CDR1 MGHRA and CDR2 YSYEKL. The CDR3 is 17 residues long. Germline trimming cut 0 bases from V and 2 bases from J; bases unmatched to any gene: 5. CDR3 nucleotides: TGCGCCAGCAGCCAAGACGCTAGCGGGAGAATCACAGATACGCAGTATTTT. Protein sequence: CASSQDASGRITDTQYF.

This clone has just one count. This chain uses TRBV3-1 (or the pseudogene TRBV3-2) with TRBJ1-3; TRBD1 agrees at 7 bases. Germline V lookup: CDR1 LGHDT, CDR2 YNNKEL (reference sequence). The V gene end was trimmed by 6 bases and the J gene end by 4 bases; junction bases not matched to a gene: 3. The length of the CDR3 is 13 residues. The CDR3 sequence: CASRTGVGNTIYF. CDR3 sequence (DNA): TGTGCCAGCAGAACAGGGGTAGGAAACACCATATATTTT.

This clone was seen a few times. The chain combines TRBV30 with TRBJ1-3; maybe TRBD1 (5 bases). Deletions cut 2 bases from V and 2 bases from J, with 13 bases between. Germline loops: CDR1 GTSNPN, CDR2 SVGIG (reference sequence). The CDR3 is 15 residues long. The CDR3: CAWSTDGHAGNTIYF. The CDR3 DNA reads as TGTGCCTGGAGTACGGACGGACATGCTGGAAACACCATATATTTT.

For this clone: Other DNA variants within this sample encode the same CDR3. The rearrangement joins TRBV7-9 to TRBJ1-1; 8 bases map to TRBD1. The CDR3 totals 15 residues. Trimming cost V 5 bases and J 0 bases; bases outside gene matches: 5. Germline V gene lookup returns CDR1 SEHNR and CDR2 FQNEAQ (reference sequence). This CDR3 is CASSPRTGLNTEAFF. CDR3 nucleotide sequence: TGTGCCAGCAGCCCCCGGACAGGGTTGAACACTGAAGCTTTCTTT.

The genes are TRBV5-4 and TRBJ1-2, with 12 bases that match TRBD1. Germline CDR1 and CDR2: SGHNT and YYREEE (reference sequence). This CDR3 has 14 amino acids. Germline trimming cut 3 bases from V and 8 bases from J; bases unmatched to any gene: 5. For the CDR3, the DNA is TGTGCCAGCAGCTCGGGACAGGGGGCTCGCGGCTACACCTTC. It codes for CASSSGQGARGYTF.

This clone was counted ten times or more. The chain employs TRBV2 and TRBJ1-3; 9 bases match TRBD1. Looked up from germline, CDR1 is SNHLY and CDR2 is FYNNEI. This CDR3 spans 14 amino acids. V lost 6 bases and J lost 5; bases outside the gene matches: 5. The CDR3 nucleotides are TGTGCCAGCAGGCCGGGACAGGGAAGAAACACCATATATTTT. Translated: CASRPGQGRNTIYF.

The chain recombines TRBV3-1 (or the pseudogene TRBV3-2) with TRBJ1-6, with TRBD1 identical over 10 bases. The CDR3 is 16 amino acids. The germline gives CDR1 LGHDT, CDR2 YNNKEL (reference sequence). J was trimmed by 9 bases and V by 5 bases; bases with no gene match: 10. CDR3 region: CASSATPGQGFSPLHF. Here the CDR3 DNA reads TGTGCCAGCAGCGCTACTCCGGGACAGGGGTTTTCACCCCTCCACTTT.

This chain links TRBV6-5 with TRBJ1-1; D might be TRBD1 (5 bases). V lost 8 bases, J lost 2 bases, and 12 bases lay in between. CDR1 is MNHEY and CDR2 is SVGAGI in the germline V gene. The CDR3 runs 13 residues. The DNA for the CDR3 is TGTGCCAGCGCCGTTACAGGAAACACTGAAGCTTTCTTT. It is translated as CASAVTGNTEAFF.

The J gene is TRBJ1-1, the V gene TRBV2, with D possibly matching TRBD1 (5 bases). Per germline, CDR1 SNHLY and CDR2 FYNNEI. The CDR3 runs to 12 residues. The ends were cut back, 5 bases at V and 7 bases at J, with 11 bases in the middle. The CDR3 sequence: CASSPRGGEAFF. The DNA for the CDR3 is TGTGCCAGCAGTCCAAGGGGAGGTGAAGCTTTCTTT.

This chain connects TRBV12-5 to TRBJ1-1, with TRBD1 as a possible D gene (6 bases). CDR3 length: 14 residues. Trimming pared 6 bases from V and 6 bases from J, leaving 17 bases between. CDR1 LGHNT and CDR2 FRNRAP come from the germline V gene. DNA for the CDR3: TGTGCTAGTGGCAGAGTACAGGGAAGAGCTGAAGCTTTCTTT. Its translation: CASGRVQGRAEAFF. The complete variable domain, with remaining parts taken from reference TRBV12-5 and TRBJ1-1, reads DARVTQTPRHKVTEMGQEVTMRCQPILGHNTVFWYRQTMMQGLELLAYFRNRAPLDDSGMPKDRFSAEMPDATLATLKIQPSEPRDSAVYFCASGRVQGRAEAFFGQGTRLTVV.

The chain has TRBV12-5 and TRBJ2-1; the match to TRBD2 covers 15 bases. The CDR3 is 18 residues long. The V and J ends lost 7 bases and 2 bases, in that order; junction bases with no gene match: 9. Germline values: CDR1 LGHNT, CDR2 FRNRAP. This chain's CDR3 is CASDPGLAGGGPYNEQFF. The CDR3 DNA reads TGTGCTAGTGACCCGGGACTAGCGGGAGGTGGCCCCTACAATGAGCAGTTCTTC.

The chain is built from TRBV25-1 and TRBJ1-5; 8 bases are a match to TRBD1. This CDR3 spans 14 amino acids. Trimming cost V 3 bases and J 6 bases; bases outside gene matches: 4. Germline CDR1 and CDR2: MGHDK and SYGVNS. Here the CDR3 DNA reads TGTGCCAGCAGTGACGACAGGGGAAGTCAGCCCCAGCATTTT. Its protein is CASSDDRGSQPQHF.

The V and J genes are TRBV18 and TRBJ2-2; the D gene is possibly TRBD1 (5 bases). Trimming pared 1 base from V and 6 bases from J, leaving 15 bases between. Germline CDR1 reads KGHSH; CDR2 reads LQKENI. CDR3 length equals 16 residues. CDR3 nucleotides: TGTGCCAGCTCACCACTGTGGGGCTCCGTTCCCGGGGAGCTGTTTTTT. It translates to CASSPLWGSVPGELFF.

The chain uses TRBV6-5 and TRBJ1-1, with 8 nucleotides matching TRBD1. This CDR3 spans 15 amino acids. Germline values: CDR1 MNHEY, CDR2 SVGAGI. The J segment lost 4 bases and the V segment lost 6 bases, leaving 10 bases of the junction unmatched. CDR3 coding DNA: TGTGCCAGCAGCCTCAGCGGACAGGGCGGCACTGAAGCTTTCTTT. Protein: CASSLSGQGGTEAFF.